The 11 T cell receptor beta chains presented below share a single source sample, sequenced in a study of blood T cells in healthy people across ages. A sample-barcoded 5' primer and a J-beta primer mix were used in a second PCR of about 6 to 12 cycles. TCRdb re-analysed the 5' RACE reads in MiXCR, keeping a single row per CDR3 protein. The sample yields 1.5 million to 2 million distinct CDR3 sequences, 49% seen once. The specimen sequenced was blood. These TCRs come from a woman aged 40 to 55 in good health.

The chain uses TRBV7-9 and TRBJ2-6; 8 bases agree with TRBD1. Per the germline V gene, CDR1 is SEHNR and CDR2 is FQNEAQ (reference sequence). The CDR3 consists of 20 residues. V shed 3 bases, J shed 0 bases, and the junction held 13 bases outside the gene matches. Written as DNA, the CDR3 is TGTGCCAGCAGCTTTCCCCCGGACAGGGCGAATCCCTCTGGGGCCAACGTCCTGACTTTC. It specifies CASSFPPDRANPSGANVLTF. Supplemented by reference TRBV7-9 and TRBJ2-6, the full variable domain reads DTGVSQNPRHKITKRGQNVTFRCDPISEHNRLYWYRQTLGQGPEFLTYFQNEAQLEKSRLLSDRFSAERPKGSFSTLEIQRTEQGDSAMYLCASSFPPDRANPSGANVLTFGAGSRLTVL.

This clonotype was counted only a few times. V and J are TRBV29-1 and TRBJ2-5; 9 bases fit TRBD1. CDR1 and CDR2 (germline): SQVTM, ANQGSEA. The V segment lost 7 bases and the J segment 2 bases; nucleotides outside the gene matches: 8. This CDR3 is 14 amino acids long. The CDR3 coding sequence is TGCAGCGCCCGGGACAGGGCTCCTCAAGAGACCCAGTACTTC. This translates into CSARDRAPQETQYF. The variable domain in full, completed from reference TRBV29-1 and TRBJ2-5, reads SAVISQKPSRDICQRGTSLTIQCQVDSQVTMMFWYRQQPGQSLTLIATANQGSEATYESGFVIDKFPISRPNLTFSTLTVSNMSPEDSSIYLCSARDRAPQETQYFGPGTRLLVL.

The chain combines TRBV7-9 with TRBJ2-5; D may be TRBD1 (8 bases). The CDR3 spans 14 residues. Germline CDR1 reads SEHNR; CDR2 reads FQNEAQ (reference sequence). Trimming took 0 bases from V and 6 from J, leaving 11 bases between them. In nucleotides, the CDR3 is TGTGCCAGCAGCTTAGCACAGGGGGGGAAGACCCAGTACTTC. This codes for CASSLAQGGKTQYF.

This rearrangement joins TRBV29-1 to TRBJ1-1; the match to TRBD1 covers 7 bases. Per the germline V gene, CDR1 is SQVTM and CDR2 is ANQGSEA. V lost 6 bases, J lost 0 bases, and 10 bases stayed unmatched. The CDR3 contains 15 residues. CDR3 sequence: CSVEPTGPLNTEAFF. Written as DNA, the CDR3 is TGCAGCGTCGAACCGACAGGGCCATTGAACACTGAAGCTTTCTTT. Using reference TRBV29-1 and TRBJ1-1 for the parts outside the CDR3, the full variable domain is SAVISQKPSRDICQRGTSLTIQCQVDSQVTMMFWYRQQPGQSLTLIATANQGSEATYESGFVIDKFPISRPNLTFSTLTVSNMSPEDSSIYLCSVEPTGPLNTEAFFGQGTRLTVV.

The chain joins TRBV20-1 to TRBJ1-2; the D gene is possibly TRBD1 (5 bases). The V gene lost 6 bases and the J gene lost 3 bases, with 14 bases spanning the gap. CDR1 and CDR2 from the germline V gene are DFQATT and SNEGSKA (reference sequence). The CDR3 sequence is 13 residues long. The CDR3 region is CSARRQPDYGYTF. CDR3 sequence (DNA): TGCAGTGCCCGCAGACAGCCTGACTATGGCTACACCTTC.

This clonotype was observed a handful of times. The chain uses TRBV28 and TRBJ2-7; D not resolved. V lost 7 bases and J lost 0, with 7 bases in between. The CDR3 sequence is 12 residues long. The germline CDR1 and CDR2 sequences are MDHEN and SYDVKM. This CDR3 is CASMGNSYEQYF. The CDR3 bases are TGTGCCAGCATGGGCAACTCCTACGAGCAGTACTTC. Supplemented by reference TRBV28 and TRBJ2-7, the full variable domain reads DVKVTQSSRYLVKRTGEKVFLECVQDMDHENMFWYRQDPGLGLRLIYFSYDVKMKEKGDIPEGYSVSREKKERFSLILESASTNQTSMYLCASMGNSYEQYFGPGTRLTVT.

This clonotype has a handful of counts. CDR3 residues: CASSNQWGSIYGYTF. The DNA for the CDR3 is TGTGCCAGCAGCAACCAATGGGGGTCAATCTATGGCTACACCTTC. The V gene is TRBV7-8, the J gene TRBJ1-2; D might be TRBD1 (5 bases). Trimming pared 5 bases from V and 4 bases from J, leaving 17 bases between. The CDR3 contains 15 residues. The germline gives CDR1 SGHVS, CDR2 FQNEAQ.

With respect to this clonotype: A junction boundary mismatches the germline segment, possibly from a read error. The chain joins TRBV27 to TRBJ1-2, with D hard to call. The germline gives CDR1 MNHEY, CDR2 SMNVEV (reference sequence). The CDR3 contains 14 residues. Written as DNA, the CDR3 is TGTGCCGGCAGTCCAACACAGAGATCCTATGGCTACACCTTC. Translation: CAGSPTQRSYGYTF.

This clonotype has more than one count but fewer than ten. V is TRBV14 and J is TRBJ2-7; the match to TRBD2 covers 7 bases. Germline-derived CDR1 and CDR2 are SGHDN and FVKESK. The trim removed 5 bases at V and 5 bases at J, leaving 9 bases unmatched. The CDR3 is 14 residues long. The CDR3 DNA reads as TGTGCCAGCAGCACCCGGGGAGGGGTTAACGAGCAGTACTTC. Translating it yields CASSTRGGVNEQYF.

This clonotype has more than one count but fewer than ten. CDR3: CASSLAPQHYGYTF. CDR3 sequence (DNA): TGTGCCAGCAGTTTAGCGCCACAGCACTATGGCTACACCTTC. The chain employs TRBV12-3 or TRBV12-4 and TRBJ1-2; D call uncertain. V was cut by 0 bases and J by 3 bases, with 8 bases left in between. This CDR3 spans 14 amino acids.

The chain combines TRBV18 with TRBJ2-5; D perhaps matches TRBD1 (6 bases). Germline V gene lookup returns CDR1 KGHSH and CDR2 LQKENI. The CDR3 totals 12 residues. Trimming stripped 8 bases from V and 11 bases from J, with 18 bases between. The CDR3 DNA reads TGTGCCAGCGAAGTGGGGGACAATGAGCAGTACTTC. Protein sequence: CASEVGDNEQYF.